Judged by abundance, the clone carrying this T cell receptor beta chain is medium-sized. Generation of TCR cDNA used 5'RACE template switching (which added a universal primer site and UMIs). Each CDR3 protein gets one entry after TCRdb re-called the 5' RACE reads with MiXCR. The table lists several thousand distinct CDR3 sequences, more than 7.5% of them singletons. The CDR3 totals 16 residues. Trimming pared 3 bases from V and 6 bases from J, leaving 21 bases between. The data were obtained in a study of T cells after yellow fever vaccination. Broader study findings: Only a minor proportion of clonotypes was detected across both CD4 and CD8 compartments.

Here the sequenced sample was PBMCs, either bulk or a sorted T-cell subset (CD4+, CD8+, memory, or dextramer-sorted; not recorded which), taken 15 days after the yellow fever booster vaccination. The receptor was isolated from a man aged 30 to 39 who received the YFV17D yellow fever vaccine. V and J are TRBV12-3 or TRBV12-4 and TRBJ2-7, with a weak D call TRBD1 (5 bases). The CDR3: CASSFRLGQGGREQYF. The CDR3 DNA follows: TGTGCCAGCAGTTTTCGGCTAGGGCAGGGCGGACGCGAGCAGTACTTC.